These 25 T cell receptor beta chains share one sample of origin, sequenced in a study of control samples from healthy donors and cancer patients. Data came from immunoSEQ multiplex PCR; TCRdb stores just in-frame clones and leaves some out. The sample consists of approximately 140,000 clones, about 90% of them appearing once. Sequencing used blood. The receptor set was obtained from a man aged 18-30 years in good health.

This clone was seen just once. The chain carries TRBV25-1 and TRBJ1-6; D possibly corresponds to TRBD1 (6 bases). V lost 2 bases and J 6 bases, leaving 11 bases between the germline ends. Germline CDR1 is MGHDK and CDR2 is SYGVNS. This CDR3 has 15 residues. CDR3 sequence: CASSEETGINSPLHF. In nucleotides, the CDR3 is TGTGCCAGCAGTGAAGAAACAGGGATTAATTCACCCCTCCACTTT.

The chain uses TRBV19 and TRBJ1-2; TRBD1 is a possible D gene (5 bases). This CDR3 has 12 amino acids. The germline V gene has CDR1 LNHDA and CDR2 SQIVND (reference sequence). V was shortened by 9 bases and J by 2 bases, with 10 bases between the two germline ends. The CDR3 reads CASRDLNYGYTF. For the CDR3, the DNA is TGTGCCAGCCGGGACCTAAACTATGGCTACACCTTC.

The rearrangement links TRBV3-1 (or the pseudogene TRBV3-2) to TRBJ2-2, with 8 nucleotides matching TRBD1. The CDR3 is 16 residues long. V was clipped by 1 base and J by 6 bases; unmatched bases: 7. CDR1 and CDR2 from the germline V gene are LGHDT and YNNKEL (reference sequence). The CDR3, as DNA: TGTGCCAGCAGCCAAGGACAGGGGTCATTCCCCGGGGAGCTGTTTTTT. Its translation: CASSQGQGSFPGELFF.

The chain employs TRBV18 and TRBJ2-3; 10 positions agree with TRBD1. Looked up from germline, CDR1 is KGHSH and CDR2 is LQKENI. CDR3 length: 15 amino acids. V lost 5 bases, J lost 5 bases, and 7 bases stayed unmatched. For the CDR3, the DNA is TGTGCCAGCTCATCAGGACAGGGGGGCTTAGATACGCAGTATTTT. This translates into CASSSGQGGLDTQYF.

The V call is TRBV15, the J call TRBJ1-3, with unresolved D. The length of the CDR3 is 15 residues. V lost 3 bases and J lost 0, with 9 bases in between. Germline CDR1 and CDR2: LNHNV and YYDKDF (reference sequence). The CDR3 bases are TGTGCCACCAGCAGGTATGGCCTCTCTGGAAACACCATATATTTT. It yields the protein CATSRYGLSGNTIYF.

This clone showed up just a few times. The DNA for the CDR3 is TGTGCCCCGATAACAGGGAGTGCAACTAATGAAAAACTGTTTTTT. Protein sequence: CAPITGSATNEKLFF. The chain uses TRBV24-1 and TRBJ1-4; D may be TRBD1 (6 bases). CDR1 and CDR2 (germline): KGHDR, SFDVKD. CDR3 size: 15 residues. The germline V and J ends were trimmed by 12 bases and 0 bases, with 16 bases remaining between them.

This chain joins TRBV12-3 or TRBV12-4 and TRBJ2-4, with TRBD2 matching 8 bases. With 4 bases clipped from V and 9 bases from J, the junction kept 5 bases outside the gene matches. The CDR3 has 13 amino acids. CDR3 sequence (DNA): TGTGCCAGCAGTTCCCCGGGGGGGGTCATTCAGTACTTC. Its translation: CASSSPGGVIQYF.

In DNA form, the CDR3 reads TGCGCCAGCAGCTTGCTAGCGGGGGGGCCAGATACGCAGTATTTT. Its protein product is CASSLLAGGPDTQYF. This chain uses TRBV5-1 with TRBJ2-3; 12 bases line up with TRBD2. The CDR3 is made up of 15 amino acids. Per germline, CDR1 SGHRS and CDR2 YFSETQ. J was trimmed by 4 bases and V by 1 base; bases with no gene match: 1. The variable domain in full, completed from reference TRBV5-1 and TRBJ2-3, reads KAGVTQTPRYLIKTRGQQVTLSCSPISGHRSVSWYQQTPGQGLQFLFEYFSETQRNKGNFPGRFSGRQFSNSRSEMNVSTLELGDSALYLCASSLLAGGPDTQYFGPGTRLTVL.

The gene calls are TRBV6-5 and TRBJ1-2; D perhaps matches TRBD1 (5 bases). Trimming shortened V by 8 bases and J by 2 bases, and 18 bases separated the two germline ends. Germline V gives CDR1 MNHEY, CDR2 SVGAGI. The CDR3 length is 15 residues. The CDR3 nucleotides read TGTGCCAGCCGGCGCTGGGCGCAGGGCAACTATGGCTACACCTTC. It is translated as CASRRWAQGNYGYTF.

V usage is TRBV28 and J usage is TRBJ1-1; no clear D gene. The CDR3 totals 14 residues. V was clipped by 6 bases and J by 0 bases, with 11 bases between them. CDR1 and CDR2 (germline): MDHEN, SYDVKM. CDR3 protein: CASSLGGMNTEAFF. The CDR3 nucleotides are TGTGCCAGCAGCCTGGGCGGAATGAACACTGAAGCTTTCTTT.

CDR3 nucleotide sequence: TGTGCCAGCAGCTCCCCCTGGGGAGAGACCCAGTACTTC. Translated, it gives CASSSPWGETQYF. The chain employs TRBV7-2 and TRBJ2-5; no clear D gene. In germline, CDR1 is SGHTA, CDR2 FQGNSA. The V and J ends lost 4 bases and 4 bases respectively, with 10 bases between them. CDR3 size: 13 residues.

The V and J genes are TRBV30 and TRBJ1-3, with no clear D. Germline V lookup: CDR1 GTSNPN, CDR2 SVGIG (reference sequence). The CDR3 runs to 11 residues. V lost 3 bases and J 7 bases, leaving 7 bases between the germline ends. CDR3 sequence: CAWRARNTIYF. In nucleotides, the CDR3 is TGTGCCTGGAGGGCACGGAACACCATATATTTT.

The rearrangement joins TRBV30 to TRBJ1-2; D not certain. Germline CDR1 reads GTSNPN; CDR2 reads SVGIG (reference sequence). Trimming pared 4 bases from V and 6 bases from J, leaving 12 bases between. The CDR3 extends over 12 amino acids. CDR3: CAWNRGLDGYTF. The CDR3 DNA reads as TGTGCCTGGAATAGAGGTTTGGATGGCTACACCTTC.

The rearrangement uses TRBV9 and TRBJ2-3; 11 nucleotides line up with TRBD2. Trimming took 4 bases from V and 3 from J; bases not matched to a gene: 7. This CDR3 spans 16 amino acids. Germline V gene data show CDR1 as SGDLS and CDR2 as YYNGEE. Written as DNA, the CDR3 is TGTGCCAGCAGCCGTAGCGGGGGGGGCCCAACAGATACGCAGTATTTT. This gives the protein CASSRSGGGPTDTQYF.

The chain couples TRBV30 to TRBJ2-1; TRBD1 agrees at 7 bases. Trimming cost V 1 base and J 0 bases; bases outside gene matches: 18. CDR3 length: 20 amino acids. The germline gives CDR1 GTSNPN, CDR2 SVGIG (reference sequence). CDR3 nucleotides: TGTGCCTGGAGTGCACCGGGACAGCCGCGTTCCCGGAGCTCCTACAATGAGCAGTTCTTC. Residues: CAWSAPGQPRSRSSYNEQFF.

This chain connects TRBV19 to TRBJ1-1; weak D call: TRBD1 (6 bases). The germline gives CDR1 LNHDA, CDR2 SQIVND (reference sequence). V shed 4 bases and J shed 1 base, with 10 bases lying between them. This CDR3 is 14 amino acids long. The CDR3 region is CASSSGTQNTEAFF. The DNA for the CDR3 is TGTGCCAGTAGTAGCGGGACACAGAACACTGAAGCTTTCTTT.

The chain employs TRBV7-2 and TRBJ2-7, with D unresolved. This CDR3 contains 14 residues. V was shortened by 4 bases and J by 0 bases, with 10 bases between the two germline ends. The V gene's germline CDR1 is SGHTA and CDR2 FQGNSA. CDR3 amino acids: CASSWTFSSYEQYF. DNA of the CDR3: TGTGCCAGCAGCTGGACGTTCAGCTCCTACGAGCAGTACTTC.

The V and J genes are TRBV19 and TRBJ2-1, with D perhaps TRBD2 (5 bases). Germline V gene data show CDR1 as LNHDA and CDR2 as SQIVND (reference sequence). V lost 3 bases, J lost 4 bases, and 16 bases lay in between. The CDR3 totals 16 residues. For the CDR3, the DNA is TGTGCCAGTAGTATTCCGTCCCTAGCCGGGTACAATGAGCAGTTCTTC. Translation: CASSIPSLAGYNEQFF.

The rearrangement uses TRBV7-3 and TRBJ2-6; D possibly corresponds to TRBD1 (5 bases). Germline lookup yields CDR1 SGHTA and CDR2 FQGTGA. Trimming took 2 bases from V and 6 from J, leaving 14 bases between them. The CDR3 is 16 amino acids. As DNA, the CDR3 is TGTGCCAGCAGCTTAGACAGTGCCCTCGAGGCCAACGTCCTGACTTTC. Translated: CASSLDSALEANVLTF.

J is TRBJ2-3 and V is TRBV4-3; TRBD2 matches 8 bases. The CDR3 length is 15 residues. In germline, CDR1 is LGHNA, CDR2 YSLEER. The junction had 5 bases not matched to a gene; V was cut back by 0 bases and J by 6 bases. CDR3 protein: CASSQDGAGVDTQYF. DNA for the CDR3: TGCGCCAGCAGCCAAGATGGAGCGGGGGTGGATACGCAGTATTTT.

The CDR3: CASSVGIAGGTDTQYF. The DNA of the CDR3 is TGTGCCAGCAGCGTAGGAATAGCGGGGGGCACAGATACGCAGTATTTT. V usage is TRBV9 and J usage is TRBJ2-3, with TRBD2 matching 9 bases. The V and J ends lost 0 bases and 1 base, in that order; junction bases with no gene match: 3. The CDR3 contains 16 residues. CDR1 and CDR2 from the germline V gene are SGDLS and YYNGEE.

The J gene is TRBJ2-1, the V gene TRBV5-1; 7 nucleotides align to TRBD1. The J segment lost 5 bases and the V segment lost 3 bases, leaving 8 bases of the junction unmatched. Germline CDR1 and CDR2: SGHRS and YFSETQ. There are 15 residues in the CDR3. CDR3 nucleotides: TGCGCCAGCAGCTCCCCCCGGGACAGTAACAATGAGCAGTTCTTC. Translated, it gives CASSSPRDSNNEQFF. Supplemented by reference TRBV5-1 and TRBJ2-1, the full variable domain reads KAGVTQTPRYLIKTRGQQVTLSCSPISGHRSVSWYQQTPGQGLQFLFEYFSETQRNKGNFPGRFSGRQFSNSRSEMNVSTLELGDSALYLCASSSPRDSNNEQFFGPGTRLTVL.

The chain couples TRBV11-2 to TRBJ2-5; 14 bases fit TRBD2. The CDR3 extends over 17 amino acids. J gave up 5 bases and V 5 bases, and 10 bases lay outside the gene matches. CDR1 is SGHAT and CDR2 is FQNNGV in the germline V gene. The CDR3 reads CASSPLTSGGAKETQYF. For the CDR3, the DNA is TGTGCCAGCAGCCCCCTGACTAGCGGGGGGGCGAAGGAGACCCAGTACTTC.

V is TRBV3-1 (or the pseudogene TRBV3-2) and J is TRBJ2-7; the match to TRBD2 covers 9 bases. In germline, CDR1 is LGHDT, CDR2 YNNKEL (reference sequence). J was trimmed by 2 bases and V by 3 bases; bases with no gene match: 2. The CDR3 is 14 amino acids. The CDR3 DNA reads TGTGCCAGCAGCCAGCGGGGGGGCCCCTACGAGCAGTACTTC. Protein sequence: CASSQRGGPYEQYF.

J is TRBJ2-5 and V is TRBV10-3; perhaps D is TRBD1 or TRBD2 (6 bases each). Trimming stripped 2 bases from V and 1 base from J, with 11 bases between. Germline CDR1 ENHRY, CDR2 SYGVKD. This CDR3 contains 15 residues. The CDR3 nucleotides read TGTGCCATCAGTGAGACGGGGGCCTCCCAAGAGACCCAGTACTTC. Translating gives CAISETGASQETQYF.